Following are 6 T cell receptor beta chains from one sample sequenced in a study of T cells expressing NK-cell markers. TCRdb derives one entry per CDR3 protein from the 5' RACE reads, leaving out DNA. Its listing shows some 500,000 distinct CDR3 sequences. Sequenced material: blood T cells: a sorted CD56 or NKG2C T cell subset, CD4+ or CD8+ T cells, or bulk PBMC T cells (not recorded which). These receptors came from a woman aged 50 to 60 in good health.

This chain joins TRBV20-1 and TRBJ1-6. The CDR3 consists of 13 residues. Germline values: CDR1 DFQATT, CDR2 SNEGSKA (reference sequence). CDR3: CSARNLGGTPLHF.

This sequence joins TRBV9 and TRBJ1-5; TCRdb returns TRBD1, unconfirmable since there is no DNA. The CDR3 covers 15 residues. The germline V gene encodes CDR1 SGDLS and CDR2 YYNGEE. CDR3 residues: CASSVEGVSNQPQHF. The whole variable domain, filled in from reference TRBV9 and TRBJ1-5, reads DSGVTQTPKHLITATGQRVTLRCSPRSGDLSVYWYQQSLDQGLQFLIQYYNGEERAKGNILERFSAQQFPDLHSELNLSSLELGDSALYFCASSVEGVSNQPQHFGDGTRLSIL.

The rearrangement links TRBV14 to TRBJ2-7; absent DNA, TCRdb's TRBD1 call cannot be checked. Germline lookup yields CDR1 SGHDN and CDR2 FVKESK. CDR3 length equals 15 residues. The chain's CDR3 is CASSQQGIPTYEQYF.

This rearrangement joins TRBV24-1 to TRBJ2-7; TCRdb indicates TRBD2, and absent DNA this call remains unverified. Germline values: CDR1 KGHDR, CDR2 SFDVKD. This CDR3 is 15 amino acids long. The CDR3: CATSAGLQGGYEQYF.

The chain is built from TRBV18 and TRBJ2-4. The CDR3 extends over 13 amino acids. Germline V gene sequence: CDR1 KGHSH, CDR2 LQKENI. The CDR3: CASSPSVENIQYF.

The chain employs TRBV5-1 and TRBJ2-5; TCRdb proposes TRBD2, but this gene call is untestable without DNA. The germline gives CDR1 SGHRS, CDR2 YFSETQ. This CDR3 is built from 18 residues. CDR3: CASSLWASGRAFQETQYF.